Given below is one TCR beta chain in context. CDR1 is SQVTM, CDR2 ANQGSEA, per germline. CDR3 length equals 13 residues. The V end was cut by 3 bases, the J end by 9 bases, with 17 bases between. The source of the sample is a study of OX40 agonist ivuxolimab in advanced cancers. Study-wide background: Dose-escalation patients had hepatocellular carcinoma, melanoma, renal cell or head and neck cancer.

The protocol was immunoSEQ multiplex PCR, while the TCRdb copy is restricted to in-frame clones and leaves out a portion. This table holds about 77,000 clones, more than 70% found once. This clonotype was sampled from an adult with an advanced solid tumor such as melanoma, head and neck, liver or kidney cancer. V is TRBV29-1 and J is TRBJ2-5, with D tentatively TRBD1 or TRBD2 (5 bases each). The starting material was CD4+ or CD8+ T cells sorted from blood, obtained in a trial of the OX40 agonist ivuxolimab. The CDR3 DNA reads TGCAGCGTTGAGGGCGCCGGGGTAGGGGCCCAGTACTTC. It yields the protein CSVEGAGVGAQYF.